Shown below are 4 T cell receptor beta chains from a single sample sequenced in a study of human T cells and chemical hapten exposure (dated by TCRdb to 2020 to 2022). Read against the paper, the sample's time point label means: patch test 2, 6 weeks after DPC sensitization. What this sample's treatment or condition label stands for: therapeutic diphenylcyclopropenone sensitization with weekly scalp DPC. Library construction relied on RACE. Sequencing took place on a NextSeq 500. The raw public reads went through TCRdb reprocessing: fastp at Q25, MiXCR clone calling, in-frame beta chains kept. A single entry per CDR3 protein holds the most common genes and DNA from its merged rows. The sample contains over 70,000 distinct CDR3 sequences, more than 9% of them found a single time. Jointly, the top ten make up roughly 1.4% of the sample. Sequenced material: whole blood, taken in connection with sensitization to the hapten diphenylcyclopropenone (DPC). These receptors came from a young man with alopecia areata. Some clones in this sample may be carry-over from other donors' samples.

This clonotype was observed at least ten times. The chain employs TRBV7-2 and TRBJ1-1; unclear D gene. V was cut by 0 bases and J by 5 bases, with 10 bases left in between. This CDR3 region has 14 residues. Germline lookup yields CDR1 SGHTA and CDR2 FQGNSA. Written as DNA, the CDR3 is TGTGCCAGCAGCTTAGCGTATCGGGGAACTGAAGCTTTCTTT. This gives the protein CASSLAYRGTEAFF.

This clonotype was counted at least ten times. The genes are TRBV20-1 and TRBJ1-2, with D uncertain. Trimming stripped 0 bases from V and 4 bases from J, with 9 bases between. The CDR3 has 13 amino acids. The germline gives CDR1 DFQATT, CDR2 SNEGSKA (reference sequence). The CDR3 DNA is TGCAGTGCTAGAGATTGGGATGGCTATGGCTACACCTTC. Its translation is CSARDWDGYGYTF.

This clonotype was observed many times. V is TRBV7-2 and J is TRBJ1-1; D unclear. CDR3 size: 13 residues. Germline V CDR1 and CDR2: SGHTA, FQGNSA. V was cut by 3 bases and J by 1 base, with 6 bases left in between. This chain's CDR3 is CASSFNRNTEAFF. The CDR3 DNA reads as TGTGCCAGCAGCTTCAACAGGAACACTGAAGCTTTCTTT.

CDR3 in amino acids: CASSLIEGPKRNIQYF. CDR3 coding DNA: TGTGCCAGCAGCTTAATCGAGGGACCCAAACGGAACATTCAGTACTTC. The chain links TRBV11-2 to TRBJ2-4; D could derive from TRBD1 or TRBD2 (5 bases each). Between the trimmed V and J ends, which lost 2 bases and 7 bases, there was a span of 18 bases. Germline V CDR1 and CDR2: SGHAT, FQNNGV. The CDR3 is made up of 16 amino acids.